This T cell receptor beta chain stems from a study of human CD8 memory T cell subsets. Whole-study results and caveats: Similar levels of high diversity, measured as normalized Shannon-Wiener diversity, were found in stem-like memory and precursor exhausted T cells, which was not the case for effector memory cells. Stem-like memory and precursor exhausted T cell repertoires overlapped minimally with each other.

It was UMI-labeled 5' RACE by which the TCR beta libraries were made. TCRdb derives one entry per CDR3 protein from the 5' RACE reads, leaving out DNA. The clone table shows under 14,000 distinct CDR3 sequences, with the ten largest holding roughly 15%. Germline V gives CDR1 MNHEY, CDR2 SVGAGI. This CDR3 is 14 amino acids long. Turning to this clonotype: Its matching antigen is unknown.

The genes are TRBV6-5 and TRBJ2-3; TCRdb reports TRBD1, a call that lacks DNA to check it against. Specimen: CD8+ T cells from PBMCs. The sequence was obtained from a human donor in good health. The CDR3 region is CASSSGQSTDTQYF.